The clone carrying this T cell receptor (beta chain) was detected a few times. Its antigen remains unknown. This entry comes from a study of early T cells in non-severe SARS-CoV-2 infection. Whole-study context: Sequencing input comprised bulk RNA from unsorted whole blood; chain pairing was not available. Points from the study as a whole: The matching step, a VDJdb search, favored anti-spike CD8 responses and missed private and CD4 specificities.

V lost 4 bases, J lost 2 bases, and 6 bases stayed unmatched. The CDR3 length is 16 residues. Germline assignment: CDR1 SNHLY and CDR2 FYNNEI. Attachment of unique molecular identifiers to individual cDNA molecules was performed. TCRdb recomputed calls from the 5' RACE reads with MiXCR, one row per CDR3 protein. The sample contains 65,000 to 70,000 distinct CDR3 sequences, roughly a tenth of which appear only once. Sequencing used whole blood. This receptor was obtained from an adult who was a healthcare worker with PCR-confirmed SARS-CoV-2 infection or an uninfected control (not recorded which). The V gene is TRBV2, the J gene TRBJ2-2; 8 positions match TRBD1. CDR3 residues: CASSGATGANTGELFF. DNA of the CDR3: TGTGCCAGCAGTGGCGCGACAGGGGCCAACACCGGGGAGCTGTTTTTT.